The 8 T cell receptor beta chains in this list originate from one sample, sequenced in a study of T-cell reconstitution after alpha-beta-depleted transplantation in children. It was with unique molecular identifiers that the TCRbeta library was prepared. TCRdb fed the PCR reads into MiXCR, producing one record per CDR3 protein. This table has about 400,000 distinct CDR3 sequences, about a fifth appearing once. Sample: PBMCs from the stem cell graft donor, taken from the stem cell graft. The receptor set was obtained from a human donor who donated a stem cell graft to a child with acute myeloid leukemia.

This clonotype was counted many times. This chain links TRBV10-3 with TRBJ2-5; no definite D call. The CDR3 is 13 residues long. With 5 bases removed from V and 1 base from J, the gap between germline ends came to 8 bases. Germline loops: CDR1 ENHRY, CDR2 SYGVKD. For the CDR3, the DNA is TGTGCCATCAGTCCAGCCCTCCAAGAGACCCAGTACTTC. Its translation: CAISPALQETQYF.

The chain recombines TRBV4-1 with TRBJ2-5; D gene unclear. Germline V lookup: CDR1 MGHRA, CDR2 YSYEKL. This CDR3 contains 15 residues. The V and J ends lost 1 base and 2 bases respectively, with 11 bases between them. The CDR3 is CASSQGVGRQETQYF. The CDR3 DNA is TGCGCCAGCAGCCAAGGGGTTGGCAGGCAAGAGACCCAGTACTTC.

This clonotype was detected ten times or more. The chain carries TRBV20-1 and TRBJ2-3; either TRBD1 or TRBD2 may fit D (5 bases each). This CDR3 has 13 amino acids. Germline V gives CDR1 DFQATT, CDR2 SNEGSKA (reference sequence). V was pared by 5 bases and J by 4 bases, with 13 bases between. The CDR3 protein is CSAPLRGADTQYF. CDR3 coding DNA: TGCAGTGCTCCTCTTAGGGGAGCAGATACGCAGTATTTT.

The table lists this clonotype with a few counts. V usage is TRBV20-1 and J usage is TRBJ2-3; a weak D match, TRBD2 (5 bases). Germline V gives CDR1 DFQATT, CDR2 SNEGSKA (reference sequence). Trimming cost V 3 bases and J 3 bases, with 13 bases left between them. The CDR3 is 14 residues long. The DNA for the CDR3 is TGCAGTGCTAGCTCTGCGGGTATAACAGATACGCAGTATTTT. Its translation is CSASSAGITDTQYF.

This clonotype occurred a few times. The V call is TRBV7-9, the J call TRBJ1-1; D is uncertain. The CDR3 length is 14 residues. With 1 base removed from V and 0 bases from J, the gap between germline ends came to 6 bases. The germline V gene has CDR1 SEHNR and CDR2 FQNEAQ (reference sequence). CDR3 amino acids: CASSLDRVNTEAFF. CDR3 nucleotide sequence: TGTGCCAGCAGCTTAGATCGGGTGAACACTGAAGCTTTCTTT.

CDR3 region: CASSFLTSVKSYEQYF. DNA for the CDR3: TGTGCCAGCAGCTTCCTGACTAGCGTCAAATCCTACGAGCAGTACTTC. The chain joins TRBV11-3 to TRBJ2-7, with TRBD2 matching over 8 bases. Losses at the gene ends were 3 bases for V and 1 base for J; bases not matched to a gene: 8. The CDR3 consists of 16 residues. Germline CDR1 is SGHNT and CDR2 is YENEEA.

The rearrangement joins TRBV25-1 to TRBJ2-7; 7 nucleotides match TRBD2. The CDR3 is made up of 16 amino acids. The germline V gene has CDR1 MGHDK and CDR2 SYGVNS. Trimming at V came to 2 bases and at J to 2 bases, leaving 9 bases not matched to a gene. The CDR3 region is CASSERRQGGTYEQYF. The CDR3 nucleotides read TGTGCCAGCAGTGAAAGGCGGCAGGGAGGGACCTACGAGCAGTACTTC.

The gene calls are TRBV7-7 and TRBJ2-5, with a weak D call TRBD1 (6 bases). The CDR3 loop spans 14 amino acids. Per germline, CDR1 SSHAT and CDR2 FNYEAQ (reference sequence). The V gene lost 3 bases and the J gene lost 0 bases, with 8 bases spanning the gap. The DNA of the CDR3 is TGTGCCAGCAGCTTTGGACAGAACCAAGAGACCCAGTACTTC. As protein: CASSFGQNQETQYF.